The T cell receptor (beta chain) described here comes from a study of OX40 agonist ivuxolimab in advanced cancers. Whole-study results and caveats: CD8+ T cells showed, on average, more clonal expansion than CD4+ cells.

On this clone itself: Its antigen is as yet unknown.

Clones were sequenced by immunoSEQ multiplex PCR, and TCRdb holds only the in-frame ones, with some missing. The sample gives 77,000 or so clones, about 90% of which show up once; 0.43% is in the top ten. Trimming shortened V by 6 bases and J by 8 bases, and 13 bases separated the two germline ends. The CDR3 spans 13 residues. Germline values: CDR1 MNHEY, CDR2 SVGAGI. The gene calls are TRBV6-5 and TRBJ1-4; tentative D call: TRBD1 (5 bases). The specimen comprised CD4+ or CD8+ T cells sorted from blood, sampled in a trial of the OX40 agonist ivuxolimab. The sequence was collected from an adult with an advanced solid tumor such as melanoma, head and neck, liver or kidney cancer. CDR3 in amino acids: CASRKGRREKLFF. In DNA, the CDR3 is TGTGCCAGCAGGAAGGGACGGAGGGAAAAACTGTTTTTT.